The rows below give T cell receptor beta chains drawn from one sample of a study of blood T cell repertoires in COVID-19. Assay: immunoSEQ multiplex PCR; the TCRdb copy retains only in-frame clones and omits some. The sample consists of 300,000 to 450,000 clones, roughly nine tenths of them appearing once. The sample comprised peripheral blood. The receptor set was obtained from a woman aged 55 to 70 with COVID-19, enrolled during active disease. The CDR3 runs from the conserved cysteine through the conserved F or W. The order of the fields is clone size, V gene, J gene, D gene, CDR3 protein, CDR3 DNA. D genes are given only for firm matches. A clone size is listed for some rows: how often the clone was seen (once, few, many), or a class if it is expanded.

clone_size: .; v_call: TRBV5-1; j_call: TRBJ1-6; d_call: .; cdr3_aa: CASSLVGRSPLHF; cdr3_nt: TGCGCCAGCAGCTTGGTGGGGCGGTCACCCCTCCACTTT
clone_size: .; v_call: TRBV19; j_call: TRBJ1-2; d_call: .; cdr3_aa: CASSVTVGYSGYTF; cdr3_nt: TGTGCCAGTAGTGTGACAGTGGGGTATAGCGGCTACACCTTC
clone_size: once; v_call: TRBV18; j_call: TRBJ1-2; d_call: .; cdr3_aa: CASSPLDSTSNYGYTF; cdr3_nt: TGTGCCAGCTCACCACTGGACAGCACTTCTAACTATGGCTACACCTTC
clone_size: .; v_call: TRBV19; j_call: TRBJ1-2; d_call: .; cdr3_aa: CASRDRGREINYGYTF; cdr3_nt: TGTGCCAGTAGGGATAGGGGCAGAGAAATTAACTATGGCTACACCTTC
clone_size: .; v_call: TRBV11-2; j_call: TRBJ2-7; d_call: .; cdr3_aa: CASSPRLVSYEQYF; cdr3_nt: TGTGCCAGCAGCCCCAGACTAGTCTCCTACGAGCAGTACTTC
clone_size: .; v_call: TRBV19; j_call: TRBJ1-3; d_call: TRBD1; cdr3_aa: CASSAGGNLGNTIYF; cdr3_nt: TGTGCCAGTAGTGCAGGGGGAAACCTTGGAAACACCATATATTTT
clone_size: .; v_call: TRBV5-5; j_call: TRBJ2-1; d_call: TRBD2; cdr3_aa: CASSSRLTSGGYNEQFF; cdr3_nt: TGTGCCAGCAGTTCCCGTCTCACTAGCGGGGGTTACAATGAGCAGTTCTTC
clone_size: .; v_call: TRBV4-1; j_call: TRBJ1-2; d_call: .; cdr3_aa: CASSQEVTDRDYGYTF; cdr3_nt: TGCGCCAGCAGCCAAGAGGTAACGGACAGAGACTATGGCTACACCTTC
clone_size: .; v_call: TRBV19; j_call: TRBJ1-1; d_call: .; cdr3_aa: CASSPKGQFMNTEAFF; cdr3_nt: TGTGCCAGTAGCCCCAAAGGACAGTTTATGAACACTGAAGCTTTCTTT
clone_size: .; v_call: TRBV4-2; j_call: TRBJ2-3; d_call: TRBD2; cdr3_aa: CASSQEVGGLAVTDTQYF; cdr3_nt: TGTGCCAGCAGCCAAGAGGTTGGGGGACTAGCGGTCACAGATACGCAGTATTTT
clone_size: .; v_call: TRBV5-1; j_call: TRBJ1-2; d_call: TRBD1; cdr3_aa: CASSFTGDRYGYTF; cdr3_nt: TGCGCCAGCAGCTTCACAGGGGACCGCTATGGCTACACCTTC
clone_size: .; v_call: TRBV4-2; j_call: TRBJ1-4; d_call: TRBD1; cdr3_aa: CASSRDRNNEKLFF; cdr3_nt: TGTGCCAGCAGCCGGGACAGGAATAATGAAAAACTGTTTTTT
clone_size: .; v_call: TRBV28; j_call: TRBJ1-1; d_call: .; cdr3_aa: CASSPGSLTEAFF; cdr3_nt: TGTGCCAGCAGTCCGGGATCCCTCACTGAAGCTTTCTTT
clone_size: .; v_call: TRBV11-2; j_call: TRBJ2-3; d_call: TRBD2; cdr3_aa: CASSLGLAGRNTDTQYF; cdr3_nt: TGTGCCAGCAGCTTAGGCTTAGCGGGGCGGAATACAGATACGCAGTATTTT
clone_size: .; v_call: TRBV7-9; j_call: TRBJ1-1; d_call: .; cdr3_aa: CASSLGGGRNTEAFF; cdr3_nt: TGTGCCAGCAGCTTAGGGGGAGGTAGGAACACTGAAGCTTTCTTT
clone_size: .; v_call: TRBV5-1; j_call: TRBJ1-5; d_call: .; cdr3_aa: CASSLGVNSNQPQHF; cdr3_nt: TGCGCCAGCAGCTTGGGCGTGAATAGCAATCAGCCCCAGCATTTT
clone_size: once; v_call: TRBV6-2/TRBV6-3; j_call: TRBJ2-5; d_call: .; cdr3_aa: CASSSPWAAGTQYF; cdr3_nt: TGTGCCAGCAGTTCCCCCTGGGCGGCGGGGACCCAGTACTTC
clone_size: .; v_call: TRBV6-5; j_call: TRBJ1-2; d_call: TRBD1; cdr3_aa: CASRGTGRSNYGYTF; cdr3_nt: TGTGCCAGCAGAGGGACAGGGCGAAGTAACTATGGCTACACCTTC
clone_size: .; v_call: TRBV18; j_call: TRBJ1-3; d_call: .; cdr3_aa: CASSPQTGNTIYF; cdr3_nt: TGTGCCAGCTCACCCCAGACTGGAAACACCATATATTTT
clone_size: .; v_call: TRBV7-9; j_call: TRBJ1-4; d_call: TRBD1; cdr3_aa: CASISGTGNEKLFF; cdr3_nt: TGTGCCAGCATCTCCGGGACAGGGAATGAAAAACTGTTTTTT
clone_size: .; v_call: TRBV10-3; j_call: TRBJ1-4; d_call: .; cdr3_aa: CAISKGRDEKLFF; cdr3_nt: TGTGCCATCTCTAAGGGGCGCGATGAAAAACTGTTTTTT
clone_size: .; v_call: TRBV2; j_call: TRBJ1-2; d_call: .; cdr3_aa: CASRSSEQYGYTF; cdr3_nt: TGTGCCAGCAGGAGTTCCGAACAGTATGGCTACACCTTC
clone_size: .; v_call: TRBV10-2; j_call: TRBJ2-7; d_call: TRBD2; cdr3_aa: CASCQGRGGRSREQYF; cdr3_nt: TGCGCCAGCTGCCAAGGCCGGGGGGGCCGTTCGCGCGAGCAGTACTTC
clone_size: .; v_call: TRBV18; j_call: TRBJ2-4; d_call: .; cdr3_aa: CASSPNITRGIQYF; cdr3_nt: TGTGCCAGCTCACCCAATATAACGCGGGGCATTCAGTACTTC
clone_size: .; v_call: TRBV29-1; j_call: TRBJ2-1; d_call: TRBD1; cdr3_aa: CSVEDRGRQGGRGQFF; cdr3_nt: TGCAGCGTTGAAGATCGGGGTAGACAGGGGGGAAGGGGACAGTTCTTC
clone_size: .; v_call: TRBV25-1; j_call: TRBJ1-1; d_call: TRBD1; cdr3_aa: CASSDLRQGFGTEAFF; cdr3_nt: TGTGCCAGCAGTGACCTCCGACAGGGCTTCGGGACTGAAGCTTTCTTT
clone_size: .; v_call: TRBV27; j_call: TRBJ2-2; d_call: TRBD1; cdr3_aa: CASSLSAGQENTGELFF; cdr3_nt: TGTGCCAGCAGTTTATCCGCGGGACAGGAGAACACCGGGGAGCTGTTTTTT
clone_size: .; v_call: TRBV6-5; j_call: TRBJ2-2; d_call: TRBD1; cdr3_aa: CASRTGGSNTGELFF; cdr3_nt: TGTGCCAGCAGGACAGGGGGTTCGAACACCGGGGAGCTGTTTTTT
clone_size: .; v_call: TRBV7-2; j_call: TRBJ2-3; d_call: TRBD2; cdr3_aa: CASSLATSGGLGTDTQYF; cdr3_nt: TGTGCCAGCAGCTTAGCGACTAGCGGGGGGTTGGGCACAGATACGCAGTATTTT
clone_size: .; v_call: TRBV5-8; j_call: TRBJ1-4; d_call: TRBD1; cdr3_aa: CASSLRTGGEEKLFF; cdr3_nt: TGTGCCAGCAGCTTACGGACAGGGGGCGAGGAAAAACTGTTTTTT
clone_size: .; v_call: TRBV7-2; j_call: TRBJ2-1; d_call: .; cdr3_aa: CASSLRGNEQFF; cdr3_nt: TGTGCCAGCAGCTTACGAGGGAATGAGCAGTTCTTC
clone_size: .; v_call: TRBV19; j_call: TRBJ2-6; d_call: .; cdr3_aa: CASSMGRKGNSGANVLTF; cdr3_nt: TGTGCCAGTAGTATGGGGCGGAAAGGGAACTCTGGGGCCAACGTCCTGACTTTC
clone_size: .; v_call: TRBV9; j_call: TRBJ2-1; d_call: TRBD2; cdr3_aa: CASSVSPLAGATGGEQFF; cdr3_nt: TGTGCCAGCAGCGTATCTCCACTAGCGGGGGCCACCGGCGGTGAGCAGTTCTTC
clone_size: .; v_call: TRBV7-8; j_call: TRBJ1-3; d_call: .; cdr3_aa: CASSFWAGTTGNTIYF; cdr3_nt: TGTGCCAGCAGCTTCTGGGCAGGGACTACTGGAAACACCATATATTTT
clone_size: once; v_call: TRBV5-1; j_call: TRBJ2-1; d_call: TRBD2; cdr3_aa: CASSAPGGGEQFF; cdr3_nt: TGCGCCAGCAGCGCCCCCGGGGGGGGTGAGCAGTTCTTC
clone_size: .; v_call: TRBV30; j_call: TRBJ1-3; d_call: TRBD1; cdr3_aa: CAWRQQGAGNTIYF; cdr3_nt: TGTGCCTGGAGACAACAGGGGGCAGGAAACACCATATATTTT
clone_size: .; v_call: TRBV6-1; j_call: TRBJ1-1; d_call: .; cdr3_aa: CASSEGSVGRGGTEAFF; cdr3_nt: TGTGCCAGCAGTGAGGGGTCGGTAGGGAGAGGTGGGACTGAAGCTTTCTTT
clone_size: once; v_call: TRBV2; j_call: TRBJ1-5; d_call: TRBD1; cdr3_aa: CASRATGNSQPQHF; cdr3_nt: TGTGCCAGCAGAGCGACAGGGAACAGTCAGCCCCAGCATTTT
clone_size: once; v_call: TRBV5-3; j_call: TRBJ1-6; d_call: TRBD1; cdr3_aa: CARSWRDRRDSPLHF; cdr3_nt: TGTGCCAGAAGCTGGCGGGACAGGCGAGATTCACCCCTCCACTTT
clone_size: .; v_call: TRBV9; j_call: TRBJ2-2; d_call: .; cdr3_aa: CASSAPRRAGELFF; cdr3_nt: TGTGCCAGCAGCGCCCCCAGGAGGGCCGGGGAGCTGTTTTTT
clone_size: once; v_call: TRBV13; j_call: TRBJ2-3; d_call: TRBD2; cdr3_aa: CASSLGASGGATDTQYF; cdr3_nt: TGTGCCAGCAGCTTAGGGGCTAGCGGGGGGGCTACAGATACGCAGTATTTT
clone_size: .; v_call: TRBV5-1; j_call: TRBJ2-7; d_call: TRBD2; cdr3_aa: CASSTGTSGASYEQYF; cdr3_nt: TGCGCCAGCAGCACAGGGACTAGCGGGGCCTCCTACGAGCAGTACTTC
clone_size: once; v_call: TRBV5-1; j_call: TRBJ2-3; d_call: TRBD1; cdr3_aa: CASSRGVQGATDTQYF; cdr3_nt: TGCGCCAGCAGCCGTGGGGTGCAGGGGGCAACAGATACGCAGTATTTT
clone_size: .; v_call: TRBV6-1; j_call: TRBJ2-7; d_call: .; cdr3_aa: CASSEVWSLTYEQYF; cdr3_nt: TGTGCCAGCAGTGAAGTTTGGAGCCTAACCTACGAGCAGTACTTC
clone_size: .; v_call: TRBV7-8; j_call: TRBJ1-2; d_call: TRBD1; cdr3_aa: CASSLGDRPLGYTF; cdr3_nt: TGTGCCAGCAGCTTAGGGGACAGGCCCCTAGGCTACACCTTC
clone_size: once; v_call: TRBV6-5; j_call: TRBJ1-6; d_call: .; cdr3_aa: CASMGSAGRSPLHF; cdr3_nt: TGTGCCAGCATGGGGTCGGCAGGGCGATCACCCCTCCACTTT
clone_size: .; v_call: TRBV6-1; j_call: TRBJ1-2; d_call: .; cdr3_aa: CASSEEGNYGYTF; cdr3_nt: TGTGCCAGCAGTGAGGAGGGGAACTATGGCTACACCTTC
clone_size: .; v_call: TRBV28; j_call: TRBJ1-2; d_call: .; cdr3_aa: CASSLATADNYGYTF; cdr3_nt: TGTGCCAGCAGTTTAGCGACAGCCGACAACTATGGCTACACCTTC
clone_size: .; v_call: TRBV7-9; j_call: TRBJ2-7; d_call: .; cdr3_aa: CASSPLGYEQYF; cdr3_nt: TGTGCTAGCAGCCCCCTCGGTTACGAGCAGTACTTC
clone_size: .; v_call: TRBV5-6; j_call: TRBJ2-2; d_call: TRBD1; cdr3_aa: CASSLVRGTGELFF; cdr3_nt: TGTGCCAGCAGCTTGGTCAGGGGGACCGGGGAGCTGTTTTTT
clone_size: .; v_call: TRBV29-1; j_call: TRBJ1-4; d_call: .; cdr3_aa: CSVDAGAGEKLFF; cdr3_nt: TGCAGCGTTGACGCAGGGGCAGGTGAAAAACTGTTTTTT
clone_size: .; v_call: TRBV2; j_call: TRBJ2-1; d_call: .; cdr3_aa: CASRGSSYNEQFF; cdr3_nt: TGTGCCAGCCGGGGGAGCTCCTACAATGAGCAGTTCTTC
clone_size: .; v_call: TRBV5-5; j_call: TRBJ1-2; d_call: TRBD1; cdr3_aa: CASSWGTGVNYGYTF; cdr3_nt: TGTGCCAGCAGCTGGGGGACAGGGGTTAACTATGGCTACACCTTC
clone_size: .; v_call: TRBV21-1; j_call: TRBJ2-2; d_call: .; cdr3_aa: CASSSWIRAGQNTGELFF; cdr3_nt: TGTGCCAGCAGCTCCTGGATCCGAGCAGGGCAGAACACCGGGGAGCTGTTTTTT
clone_size: .; v_call: TRBV5-6; j_call: TRBJ1-1; d_call: .; cdr3_aa: CASSLYIQNTEAFF; cdr3_nt: TGTGCCAGCAGCTTGTACATTCAGAACACTGAAGCTTTCTTT
clone_size: once; v_call: TRBV6-1; j_call: TRBJ1-5; d_call: .; cdr3_aa: CASSDQGSLQQPQHF; cdr3_nt: TGTGCCAGCAGTGACCAGGGTTCTTTGCAGCAGCCCCAGCATTTT
clone_size: .; v_call: TRBV14; j_call: TRBJ2-1; d_call: TRBD2; cdr3_aa: CASSRSGLASLGEQFF; cdr3_nt: TGTGCCAGCAGCCGATCGGGACTAGCTAGTCTCGGCGAGCAGTTCTTC
clone_size: once; v_call: TRBV18; j_call: TRBJ2-1; d_call: TRBD1; cdr3_aa: CASSVDRGLLNEQLF; cdr3_nt: TGTGCCAGCTCAGTAGACAGGGGGCTTCTCAATGAGCAGCTCTTC
clone_size: once; v_call: TRBV2; j_call: TRBJ2-5; d_call: TRBD2; cdr3_aa: CASRGASGARETQYF; cdr3_nt: TGTGCCAGCAGAGGGGCTAGCGGGGCCCGTGAGACCCAGTACTTC
clone_size: few; v_call: TRBV7-9; j_call: TRBJ1-6; d_call: .; cdr3_aa: CASSLVGPQSLGPLHF; cdr3_nt: TGTGCCAGCAGCTTAGTAGGCCCACAGTCATTAGGACCCCTCCACTTT